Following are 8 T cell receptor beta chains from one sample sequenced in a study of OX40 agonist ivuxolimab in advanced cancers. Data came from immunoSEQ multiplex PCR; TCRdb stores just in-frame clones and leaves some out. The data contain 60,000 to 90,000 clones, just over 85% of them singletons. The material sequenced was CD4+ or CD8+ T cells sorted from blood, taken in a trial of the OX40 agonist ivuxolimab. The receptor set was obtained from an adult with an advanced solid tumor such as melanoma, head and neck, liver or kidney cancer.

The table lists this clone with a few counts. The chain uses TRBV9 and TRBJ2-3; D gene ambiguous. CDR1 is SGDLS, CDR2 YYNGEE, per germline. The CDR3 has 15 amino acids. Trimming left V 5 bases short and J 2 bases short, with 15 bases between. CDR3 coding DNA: TGTGCCAGCAGTCTTAGATTAGCCACCACAGATACGCAGTATTTT. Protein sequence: CASSLRLATTDTQYF.

The CDR3 DNA sequence: TGTGCCAGCAGCCAAGTCTCAGGTTCATTAAGGTCCTACGAGCAGTACTTC. It yields the protein CASSQVSGSLRSYEQYF. The genes are TRBV6-7 and TRBJ2-7; D is ambiguous. TRBV6-7 is marked as an open reading frame, function uncertain. This CDR3 has 17 residues. V lost 6 bases and J lost 1, with 22 bases in between.

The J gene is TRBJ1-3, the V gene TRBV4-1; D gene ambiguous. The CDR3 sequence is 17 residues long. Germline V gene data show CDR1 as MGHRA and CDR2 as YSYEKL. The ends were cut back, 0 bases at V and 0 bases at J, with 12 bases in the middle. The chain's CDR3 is CASSQDTTAYSGNTIYF. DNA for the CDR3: TGCGCCAGCAGCCAAGATACCACAGCGTACTCTGGAAACACCATATATTTT.

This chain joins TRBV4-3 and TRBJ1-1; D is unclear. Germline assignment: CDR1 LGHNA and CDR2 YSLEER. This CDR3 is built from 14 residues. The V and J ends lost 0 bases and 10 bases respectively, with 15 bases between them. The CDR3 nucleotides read TGCGCCAGCAGCCAAGATTCAAGTAGGGCCCGAGCTTTCTTT. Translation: CASSQDSSRARAFF.

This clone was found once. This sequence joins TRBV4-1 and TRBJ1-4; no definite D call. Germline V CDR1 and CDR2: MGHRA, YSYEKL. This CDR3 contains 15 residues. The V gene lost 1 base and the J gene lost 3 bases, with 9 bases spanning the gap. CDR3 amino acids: CASSQVGPSNEKLFF. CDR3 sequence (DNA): TGCGCCAGCAGCCAAGTCGGCCCATCTAATGAAAAACTGTTTTTT.

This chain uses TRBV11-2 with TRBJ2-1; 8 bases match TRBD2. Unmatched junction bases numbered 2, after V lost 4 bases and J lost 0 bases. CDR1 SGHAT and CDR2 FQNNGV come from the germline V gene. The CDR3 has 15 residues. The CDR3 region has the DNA TGTGCCAGCAGCTACACTAGCGGCTCCTACAATGAGCAGTTCTTC. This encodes CASSYTSGSYNEQFF. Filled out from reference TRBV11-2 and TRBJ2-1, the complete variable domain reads EAGVAQSPRYKIIEKRQSVAFWCNPISGHATLYWYQQILGQGPKLLIQFQNNGVVDDSQLPKDRFSAERLKGVDSTLKIQPAKLEDSAVYLCASSYTSGSYNEQFFGPGTRLTVL.

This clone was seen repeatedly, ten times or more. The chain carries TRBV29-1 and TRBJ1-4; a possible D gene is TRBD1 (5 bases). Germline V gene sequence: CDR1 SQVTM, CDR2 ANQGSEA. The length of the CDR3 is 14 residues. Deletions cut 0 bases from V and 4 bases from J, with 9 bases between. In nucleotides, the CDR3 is TGCAGCGTTGAAGATGCGGGGGGTAATGAAAAACTGTTTTTT. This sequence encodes CSVEDAGGNEKLFF.

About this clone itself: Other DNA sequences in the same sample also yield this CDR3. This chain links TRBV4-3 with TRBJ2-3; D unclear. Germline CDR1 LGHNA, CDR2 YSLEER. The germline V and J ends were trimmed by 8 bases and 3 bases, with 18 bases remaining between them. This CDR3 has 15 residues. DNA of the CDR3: TGCGCCAGCCAAGCACGGGCCAGGAGTACAGATACGCAGTATTTT. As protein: CASQARARSTDTQYF.